Below, one TCR beta chain is given with its context. What antigen it recognizes has not been identified. Base qualities are not provided; no much larger clone lies one nucleotide away. The sample originates from a study of cytomegalovirus exposure and HLA in healthy donors (dated by TCRdb to between 2016 and 2019). As for the study more broadly: An earlier analysis of 550 to 700 of the donors reported about 250 Gb of sequence data and 117 million unique TCR beta sequences from 150 million to 200 million T cells. In a later genetic analysis, genome-wide SNP genotypes for about 60% of the 666 donors were used, and that subset was treated as a discovery cohort. Both class I and class II loci were covered by HLA typing, at four-digit resolution. A separate validation cohort of roughly 110 different subjects was used in addition to the roughly 670-subject first cohort. All discovery cohort repertoires had been generated using a single sequencing platform. Typing coverage varied by locus: about 620-630 donors for A, B, C, DRB1 and DQB1; roughly 510 for DQA1; more than 600 for DPA1; around 490 for DPB1. A later analysis re-analyzed previously published TCR beta repertoires from hundreds of donors and added high-resolution HLA genotyping to study TCR occurrence patterns. To predict cytomegalovirus infection status, the study combined high-throughput TCR immunosequencing, statistical association of individual TCRs with disease status, and machine learning. To decide whether each TCR beta V gene segment behaved as functional or pseudogenic, an earlier analysis of some 540 of the donors relied on high-throughput TCR beta sequencing. Rather than drawing on any new phenotypic data, the later analysis identified candidate immune exposures from TCR beta sequences and the way those sequences occurred across donors. Donor age, sex, ethnicity and CMV serostatus were collected together with the repertoire data. The study used immunosequencing to profile the T cell repertoires of under 700 subjects and linked those repertoires to cytomegalovirus serostatus. Approximately 330 gigabases of sequencing data and about 92 million unique TCR sequences made up an early release that covered roughly 670 HLA-typed donors. About 5 DR-DQ haplotypes were handled as single units for association and clustering, since linkage in the cohort was strong. Of the roughly 390 genotyped donors, approximately 80% fell in the genetic ancestry cluster associated with self-reported Caucasian donors. The study was designed to test whether signatures of past pathogen exposure could be identified by cataloging public T cell receptors. Across about 370 genotyped donors of the cohort, an average of roughly 230,000 unique TCR beta nucleotide sequences per donor were sequenced, and 15% to 20% of those sequences were non-productive. The paper's findings and limits, for the study overall: In a later analysis, HLA-associated TCR beta chains were found to be more clonally expanded and to have lower generation probabilities than equally common non-associated chains. Assigning TCR associations to individual alleles was difficult when HLA alleles, especially DR and DQ, strongly co-occurred. In a later analysis, the rate of TCR association differed among HLA loci, with DRB1 alleles having the most associated TCRs and HLA-C alleles having the fewest. According to a later genetic analysis, donors in an Asian-associated ancestry cluster had fewer N-insertions in productive TCRs than the approximately 670-donor mean. The sequencing pipeline was judged likely to have produced a cluster of highly shared sequence variants as a technical artifact. A later analysis associated about 17,000 TCR beta sequences with specific HLA alleles at a false discovery rate of 0.05. Because HLA typing was unavailable for some donors at each locus, only the typed subset was used in association tests. Most CMV-associated TCR beta chains appeared to be HLA-restricted in a later analysis, and the HLA associations seemed to be driven largely by CMV exposure. Fewer than 20 rarely observed V segments, including chromosome 9 orphons, were excluded from the earlier analysis of approximately 600 of the donors because counts were too low. Three of the identified cytomegalovirus-associated TCR beta chains were confirmed in vitro to be specific for cytomegalovirus antigens. In a later analysis, several top co-occurrence clusters were reported to appear linked to parvovirus B19, influenza, CMV and Epstein-Barr virus. An earlier analysis of approximately 540 of the donors showed that most TCR beta V segments appeared in productive rearrangements either about 87% or about 30% of the time, which broadly matched IMGT annotations. Linkage disequilibrium might explain the correlated functional status among segregating V segments, but an unknown experimental factor could not be ruled out. Sequencing depth was assumed to be roughly uniform across donors in the presence/absence analyses, though that assumption may not hold. Some IMGT-functional V segments, including TRBV6-2 and TRBV6-3, could not be distinguished by the 87-base-pair reads and were therefore excluded. According to the authors, the approach could potentially be generalized to other disease states and immunological phenotypes. The classifier was reported to diagnose cytomegalovirus status with high specificity and sensitivity in both the original and validation cohorts. Only TCR beta chains were sequenced in this cohort, and the absence of alpha or paired-chain data limited detectable features. A later genetic analysis associated a missense DCLRE1C variant with V-gene and J-gene trimming of TCR beta chains, and an independent cohort replicated the association. A further reported finding was that TCR beta sequences accurately predicted the HLA-A and HLA-B alleles for most subjects in the first cohort. Most TCR sequences were seen in very few donors, while some public TCRs were found in many individuals. The study gave a list of roughly 150 TCR beta chains associated with cytomegalovirus. CMV serostatus was the only immune exposure information available for the cohort.

In total, roughly 670 healthy bone marrow donors made up the cohort. At the time of sampling, all cohort members were nominally healthy, though unrecorded immune exposures were likely present. Of the 666 cohort members, about 270 had a positive CMV serostatus and about 400 had a negative one, while no CMV serostatus was recorded for the donor. A peripheral blood sample was collected from each donor, and TCR beta sequencing was performed on peripheral blood mononuclear cells. Genomic DNA extraction from the blood cell samples was performed with the Qiagen DNeasy Blood Extraction Kit. At the junction V is shortened by 3 bases and J by 9 bases, with 14 bases in between. The CDR3 has 13 amino acids, counting the end cysteine and phenylalanine. The retained sequence is limited to the CDR3, 39 bases, with the frame set at the first base. Via the germline V gene (reference sequence), CDR1 is SEHNR and CDR2 FQNEAQ.

Library creation used the immunoSEQ multiplex PCR assay. The multiplex PCR relied on a mix of 60 forward primers for TCR Vbeta segments and 13 reverse primers for TCR Jbeta segments. The CDR3 region of rearranged TCR beta genes was amplified from genomic DNA by a multiplex PCR assay. Amplified TCR beta libraries were sequenced as 87-base-pair reads on the Illumina HiSeq System. In the original analysis: Across the 666 repertoires, a later analysis counted 80 million or so unique TCR beta chains, around 11 million of which were shared by at least two donors. Raw reads were error-corrected and collapsed into unique sequences with a nearest-neighbor algorithm that merged closely related sequences to remove PCR and sequencing errors. CDR3 sequences were aligned to IMGT reference sequences to assign V, D and J gene segments. For a sequence to be retained, a match of at least six nucleotides to both a V gene segment and a J gene segment was required. Rearrangements were called productive when the CDR3 lacked stop codons and stayed in frame with V and J; all others were non-productive. CDR3 was defined by IMGT convention, running from the second conserved V-encoded cysteine to the conserved J-encoded phenylalanine. Sequences without an unambiguous match to a single V gene segment were excluded from the earlier analysis of a few hundred of the donors. An earlier analysis of some 500 of the donors classified V segments as functional when productive rearrangements were above 56.7% and as segregating when the standard deviation between donors was above 5%. A statistical classification framework was built to diagnose cytomegalovirus status from the catalog of TCR beta chain sequences. In a later analysis, V and J genes were assigned by comparing TCR nucleotide sequences against IMGT/GENE-DB human TR gene sequences. A later analysis assigned CDR3 sequences and most-parsimonious VDJ recombination scenarios with the TCRdist pipeline. In a later analysis, every TCR beta chain was defined by the combination of its CDR3 amino acid sequence and its V-gene family, and reads without a unique V-gene family were dropped. As a way to deal with suspected cross-contamination and a sequencing artifact, a later analysis dropped 500 to 700 nucleotide sequences that were highly shared and had low generation probability. In a later analysis, a clonal expansion index was calculated for each public chain from normalized within-repertoire ranks of inferred template counts. In a later analysis, generation probabilities were computed using a VDJ recombination model fitted to out-of-frame rearrangements, and the results were checked against IGoR. In a later analysis, TCR-TCR, TCR-HLA and TCR-CMV co-occurrence was scored with hypergeometric tests, and a repertoire-size bias correction was applied to TCR pairs. To estimate false discovery rates, a later analysis permuted the HLA or CMV assignments 20 times. In a later analysis, co-occurring TCRs were grouped using DBSCAN, and TCRdist sequence similarity was added for clustering within HLA-allele-positive subsets. Co-occurrence clustering excluded repertoires with fewer than 30,000 or more than 120,000 public chains, plus five with anomalous nucleotide sharing. What TCRdb holds here is the immuneACCESS table cut down to in-frame rearrangements. Part of the clones is not present; checked against another copy, under half of the missing clones reflect an unresolved V gene, and the others are unexplained. The V and J calls and clone size come from that table; D and trimming were worked out from the DNA. The sample contains fewer than 60,000 clones, around 50% of them found a single time. The ten largest clones take up approximately 10% of the sample.

Rearrangement joined TRBV7-9 to TRBJ2-5; TRBD1 might be the D gene, on 7 matching bases. This sequence was found in a human donor in good health. Sequenced sample: PBMCs. The CDR3 region has the sequence CASSLRGTGAQYF. The base sequence is TGTGCCAGCAGCTTGCGGGGCACAGGGGCCCAGTACTTC.